Listed here is a single T cell receptor beta chain. Trimming shortened V by 6 bases and J by 3 bases, and 12 bases separated the two germline ends. The CDR3 sequence is 15 residues long. Per the germline V gene, CDR1 is MNHEY and CDR2 is SMNVEV (reference sequence). Assay used: immunoSEQ multiplex PCR; TCRdb lists only in-frame clones, some missing. The sample gives 300,000 to 450,000 clones, over 75% of which show up once; under 1.5% is in the top ten. This specimen comes from a study of blood T cell repertoires in COVID-19. The chain uses TRBV27 and TRBJ1-6, with D possibly TRBD1 on 5 matching bases. The receptor comes from a young man who had recovered from COVID-19. The sample taken for sequencing was PBMCs or T cells enriched from blood (not recorded which). This chain's CDR3 is CASSPGGFYNSPLHF. Written as DNA, the CDR3 is TGTGCCAGCAGCCCCGGGGGATTCTATAATTCACCCCTCCACTTT.